The clone carrying this T cell receptor (beta chain) was found a few times. The antigen is undetermined. RNA, at 0.5 to 1 ug, was reverse transcribed with random hexamers. TCRdb used MiXCR to reprocess the immunoSEQ multiplex PCR reads, holding one entry per CDR3 protein. The table records fewer than 140,000 distinct CDR3 sequences, roughly 94% of them present only once. This sample stems from a study of CD8 T cells in Susac syndrome. Study-wide findings and caveats: Four to six Susac-specific public clones appeared in CD8+ TEMRA repertoires, and some 16 in total CD8+ repertoires. The authors acknowledged that their TCR sequencing and HLA analysis involved a relatively small number of individuals.

Trimming shortened V by 6 bases and J by 2 bases, and 20 bases separated the two germline ends. The CDR3 extends over 15 amino acids. Germline CDR1 reads DFQATT; CDR2 reads SNEGSKA (reference sequence). The sample taken for sequencing was CD8+ T cells from PBMCs. This sequence originates from a human donor with Susac syndrome. The gene calls are TRBV20-1 and TRBJ2-7; a weak D match, TRBD1 (6 bases). The CDR3 loop is CSAPPRGDPAYEQYF. CDR3 in DNA: TGCAGTGCCCCCCCCAGGGGCGACCCTGCCTACGAGCAGTACTTC.